The rows below give T cell receptor beta chains drawn from one sample of a study of cytomegalovirus exposure and HLA in healthy donors. This table comes from immunoSEQ multiplex PCR, and its TCRdb copy is limited to in-frame clones, with some not included. Of 130,000 to 150,000 clones in the sample, 84% were seen once. Sequencing was carried out using PBMCs. These receptors all come from a boy aged 2 to 9 in good health and CMV-seronegative. Each CDR3 is given with its conserved first and last residue. The size field is filled for only some rows; it gives once, few, many or a size class.

clone_size,v_call,j_call,cdr3_aa
-,TRBV6-1,TRBJ2-1,CASSGDSRSYNEQFF
-,TRBV7-3,TRBJ1-5,CASRNTGGINQPQHF
once,TRBV10-3,TRBJ1-3,CAIGGATGAGNTIYF
-,TRBV7-2,TRBJ1-1,CASSLLPPGQGARTEAFF
-,TRBV10-3,TRBJ2-6,CAISETNSGANVLTF
-,TRBV4-2,TRBJ1-2,CASSQGGQADYGYTF
-,TRBV5-1,TRBJ2-7,CASSSDKHYEQYF
-,TRBV27,TRBJ2-1,CASSLSQTGKVQFF
-,TRBV5-4,TRBJ2-3,CASSLVRLPGQYF
-,TRBV7-3,TRBJ1-1,CASSLKDRATEAFF
-,TRBV25-1,TRBJ2-6,CATPPGRINVLTF
few,TRBV7-2,TRBJ1-5,CASSVDSNNQPQHF
-,TRBV6-5,TRBJ2-7,CASPTQGNPYEQYF
-,TRBV7-2,TRBJ2-7,CASSITGFDSYEQYF
-,TRBV7-3,TRBJ2-5,CASSLSHPIGETQYF
-,TRBV5-8,TRBJ1-1,CASSPTGERDEAFF
-,TRBV5-1,TRBJ2-5,CASSLGHSQETQYF
-,TRBV6-6,TRBJ2-7,CASTLGRAAYEQYF
once,TRBV7-9,TRBJ1-2,CASSLLQGADGYTF
-,TRBV2,TRBJ2-7,CASGMTDLYF
-,TRBV4-3,TRBJ2-2,CASSQLLSGTNTGELFF
-,TRBV5-1,-,CASSLGQVGVSIEQYF
-,TRBV30,TRBJ1-1,CAGPRGQGLAGVLFF
-,TRBV9,TRBJ1-2,CASSVDTGVNYGYTF
-,TRBV6-5,-,CASSYSRKNYEQYF
-,TRBV28,TRBJ2-3,CASSLTGRRTDTQYF
-,TRBV5-5,TRBJ2-1,CASSWRQLAVKLGNEQFF
-,TRBV4-2,TRBJ1-1,CASSQDRGSTEAFF
-,TRBV7-2,TRBJ2-4,CASSLDSDIQYF
few,TRBV5-1,TRBJ1-4,CASSKGQGSENEKLFF
-,TRBV6-6,TRBJ2-5,CASSYRAGGKETQYF
few,TRBV2,TRBJ1-3,CASREWEREEQGF
-,TRBV7-3,TRBJ1-2,CASSATGTGPYLDGYTF
once,TRBV28,TRBJ1-3,CASSLWGEGGSGNTIYF
-,TRBV5-5,TRBJ1-4,CASSWRPTVTDNEKLFF
-,TRBV18,TRBJ2-3,CASSPVFTDTQYF
-,TRBV29-1,TRBJ1-2,CSVVDLTTHGYTF
few,TRBV5-1,TRBJ2-7,CASSLDKLYEQYF
-,TRBV7-8,TRBJ2-3,CASSLVTGGGLTDTQYF
-,TRBV6-5,TRBJ1-3,CASTREANSGNTIYF
-,TRBV11-2,TRBJ1-3,CASSLRFGGDTSGNTIYF
-,TRBV18,TRBJ1-6,CASSPWDSSNSPLHF
-,TRBV7-9,TRBJ2-5,CASKVAGDQETQYF
-,TRBV6-1,-,CASSELFRSSYEQYF
-,TRBV6-1,TRBJ1-1,CASFDRVGLNTEAFF